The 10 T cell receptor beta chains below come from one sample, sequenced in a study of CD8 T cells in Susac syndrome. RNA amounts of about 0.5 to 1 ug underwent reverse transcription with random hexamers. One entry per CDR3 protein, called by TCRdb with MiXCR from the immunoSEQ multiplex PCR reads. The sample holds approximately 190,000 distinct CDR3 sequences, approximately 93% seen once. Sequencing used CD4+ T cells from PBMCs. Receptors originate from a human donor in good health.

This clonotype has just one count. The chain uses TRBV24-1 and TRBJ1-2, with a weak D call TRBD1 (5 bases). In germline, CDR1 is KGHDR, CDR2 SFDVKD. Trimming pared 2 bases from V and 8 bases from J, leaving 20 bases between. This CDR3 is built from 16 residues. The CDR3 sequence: CATSDSHHRSYVGYTF. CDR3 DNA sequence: TGTGCCACCAGTGATTCCCACCACAGGTCTTATGTCGGCTACACCTTC.

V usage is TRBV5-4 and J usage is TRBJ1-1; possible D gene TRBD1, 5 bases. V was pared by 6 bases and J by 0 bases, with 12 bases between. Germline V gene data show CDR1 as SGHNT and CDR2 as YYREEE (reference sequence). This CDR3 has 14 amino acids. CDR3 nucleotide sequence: TGTGCCAGCACTGGGACGGCTATGAACACTGAAGCTTTCTTT. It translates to CASTGTAMNTEAFF.

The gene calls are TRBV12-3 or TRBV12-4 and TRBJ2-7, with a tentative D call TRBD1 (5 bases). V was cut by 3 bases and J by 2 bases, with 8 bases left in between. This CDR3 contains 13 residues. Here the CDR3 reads CASSFQGAYEQYF. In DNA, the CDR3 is TGTGCCAGCAGTTTCCAGGGTGCCTACGAGCAGTACTTC.

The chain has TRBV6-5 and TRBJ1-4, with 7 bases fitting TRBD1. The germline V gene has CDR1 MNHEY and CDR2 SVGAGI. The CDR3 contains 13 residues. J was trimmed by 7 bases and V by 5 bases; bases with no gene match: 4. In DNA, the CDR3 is TGTGCCAGCAGTACAGGGGTTGGTGAAAAACTGTTTTTT. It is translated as CASSTGVGEKLFF.

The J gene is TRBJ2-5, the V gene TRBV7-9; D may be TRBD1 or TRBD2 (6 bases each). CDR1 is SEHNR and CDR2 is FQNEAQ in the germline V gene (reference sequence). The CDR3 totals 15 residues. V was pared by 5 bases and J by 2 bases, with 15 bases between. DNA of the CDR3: TGTGCCAGCAGCCGGGGGCAGAATGAACAAGAGACCCAGTACTTC. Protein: CASSRGQNEQETQYF.

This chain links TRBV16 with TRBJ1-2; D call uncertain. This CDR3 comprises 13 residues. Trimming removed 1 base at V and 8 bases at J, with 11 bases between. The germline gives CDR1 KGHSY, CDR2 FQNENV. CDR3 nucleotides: TGTGCCAGCAGCCAATTTGGCGCTCGAGGCTACACCTTC. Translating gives CASSQFGARGYTF.

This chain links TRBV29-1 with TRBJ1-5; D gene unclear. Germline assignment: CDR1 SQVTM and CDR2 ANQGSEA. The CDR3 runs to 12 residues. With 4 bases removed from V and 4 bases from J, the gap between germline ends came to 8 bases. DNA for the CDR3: TGCAGCGTTGGGACTTATAATCAGCCCCAGCATTTT. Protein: CSVGTYNQPQHF.

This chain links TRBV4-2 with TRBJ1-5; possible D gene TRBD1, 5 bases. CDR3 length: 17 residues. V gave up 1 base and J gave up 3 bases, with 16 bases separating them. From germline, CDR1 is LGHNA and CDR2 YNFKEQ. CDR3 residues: CASSQGTGGSINQPQHF. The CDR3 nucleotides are TGTGCCAGCAGCCAAGGGACCGGGGGGTCAATCAATCAGCCCCAGCATTTT.

CDR3 DNA sequence: TGTGCCAGCAGCTTAGGGACAGGGGGCAAGACTGAAGCTTTCTTT. Translated: CASSLGTGGKTEAFF. V gene TRBV11-2 combines with J gene TRBJ1-1; TRBD1 matches 11 bases. With V trimmed by 1 base and J by 5 bases, 3 bases remained unmatched. CDR3 length: 15 amino acids. Germline values: CDR1 SGHAT, CDR2 FQNNGV.

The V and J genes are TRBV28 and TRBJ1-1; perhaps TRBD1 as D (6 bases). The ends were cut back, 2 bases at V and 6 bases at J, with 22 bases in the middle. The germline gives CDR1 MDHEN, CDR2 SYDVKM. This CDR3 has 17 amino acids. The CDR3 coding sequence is TGTGCCAGCAGTTTACCTTCCATGGGGGTTCGGGGGCCTGAAGCTTTCTTT. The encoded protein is CASSLPSMGVRGPEAFF.